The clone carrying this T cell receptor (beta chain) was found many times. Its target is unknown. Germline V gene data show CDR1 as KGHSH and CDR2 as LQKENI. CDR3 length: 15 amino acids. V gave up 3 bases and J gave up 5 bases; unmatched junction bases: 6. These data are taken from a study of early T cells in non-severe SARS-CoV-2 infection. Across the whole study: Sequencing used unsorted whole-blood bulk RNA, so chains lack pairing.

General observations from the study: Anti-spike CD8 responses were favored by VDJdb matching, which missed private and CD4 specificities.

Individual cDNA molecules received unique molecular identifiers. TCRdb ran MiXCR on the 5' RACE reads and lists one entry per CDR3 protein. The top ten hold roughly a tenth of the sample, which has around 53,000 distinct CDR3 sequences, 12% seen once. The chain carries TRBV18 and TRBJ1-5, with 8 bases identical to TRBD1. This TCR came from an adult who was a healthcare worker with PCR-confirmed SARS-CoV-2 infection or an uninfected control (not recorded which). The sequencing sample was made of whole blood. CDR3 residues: CASSPVPGQDQPQHF. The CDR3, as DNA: TGTGCCAGCTCACCCGTCCCGGGACAGGATCAGCCCCAGCATTTT.